This T cell receptor (beta chain) was identified in a study of circulating CD8 cells and anti-PD-1 response in melanoma. General study results and limits: Diversity ranked highest in DNEG and lowest in TIGIT subsets.

Each library started from about 14 ng of total RNA using the QIAseq Immune Repertoire TCR panel. TCRdb called the reads again in MiXCR, with one record for every CDR3 protein. The table shows roughly 400 distinct CDR3 sequences, with 14% occurring only once. About this clonotype itself: Its antigen is as yet unknown.

Trimming took 3 bases from V and 2 from J, leaving 8 bases between them. Per germline, CDR1 MDHEN and CDR2 SYDVKM. CDR3 length: 13 amino acids. From live CD3+CD8+TCRalphabeta+ cells, four PD-1 and/or TIGIT subsets were sorted. The source was CD8+ T cells from PBMCs, collected at baseline or after one month of anti-PD-1 therapy (not recorded which). The genes are TRBV28 and TRBJ2-7; a possible D gene is TRBD1 (5 bases). The receptor comes from a human donor with melanoma. The CDR3: CASSFQGTYEQYF. CDR3 bases: TGTGCCAGCAGTTTTCAGGGTACCTACGAGCAGTACTTC.